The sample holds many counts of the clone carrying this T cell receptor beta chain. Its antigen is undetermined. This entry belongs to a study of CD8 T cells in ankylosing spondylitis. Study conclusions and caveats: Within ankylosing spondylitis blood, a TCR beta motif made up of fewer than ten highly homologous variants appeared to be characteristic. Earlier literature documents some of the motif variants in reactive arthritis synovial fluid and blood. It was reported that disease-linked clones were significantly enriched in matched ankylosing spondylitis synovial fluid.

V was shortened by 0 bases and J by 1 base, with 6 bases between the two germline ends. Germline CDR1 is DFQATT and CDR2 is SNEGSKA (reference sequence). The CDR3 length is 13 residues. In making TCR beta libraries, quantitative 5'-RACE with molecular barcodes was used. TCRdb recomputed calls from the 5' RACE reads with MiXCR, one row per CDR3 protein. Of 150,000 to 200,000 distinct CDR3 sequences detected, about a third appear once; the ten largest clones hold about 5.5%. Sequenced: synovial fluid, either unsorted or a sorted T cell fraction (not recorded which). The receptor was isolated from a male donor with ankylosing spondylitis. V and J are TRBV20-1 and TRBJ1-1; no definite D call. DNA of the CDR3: TGCAGTGCTAGAGAAGATTCGAACACTGAAGCTTTCTTT. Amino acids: CSAREDSNTEAFF.